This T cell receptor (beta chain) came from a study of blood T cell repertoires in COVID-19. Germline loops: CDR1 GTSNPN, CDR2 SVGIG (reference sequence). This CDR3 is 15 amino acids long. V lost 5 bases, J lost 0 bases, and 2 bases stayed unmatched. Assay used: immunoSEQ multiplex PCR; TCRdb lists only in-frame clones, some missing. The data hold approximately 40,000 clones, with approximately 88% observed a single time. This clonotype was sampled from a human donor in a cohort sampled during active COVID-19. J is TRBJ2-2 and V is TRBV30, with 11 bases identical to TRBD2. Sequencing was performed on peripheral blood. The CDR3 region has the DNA TGTGCCTGGTGTAGCGGGAGGGCGAACACCGGGGAGCTGTTTTTT. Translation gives CAWCSGRANTGELFF.